This T cell receptor (beta chain) originates from a study of blood T cell repertoires in COVID-19. Overall study context: Italy, Spain and the United States were the sources of the convalescent and acute COVID-19 samples.

Authors' methods: Amplification of reference gene primers provided the estimated nucleated cell counts. Profiled with immunoSEQ multiplex PCR; TCRdb holds only in-frame clones, not every one. Clone size and V and J calls were adopted from that table, with D and trimming inferred from the DNA. The sample carries 150,000 to 200,000 clones, roughly 88% recorded once. The CDR3 totals 13 residues. Germline V lookup: CDR1 MNHNY, CDR2 SVGAGI (reference sequence). V lost 4 bases, J lost 3 bases, and 9 bases lay in between. The sample consisted of peripheral blood. The chain combines TRBV6-6 with TRBJ1-2; the D gene is possibly TRBD1 (6 bases). This sequence was found in a man between 18 and 29 years old with acute or convalescent COVID-19. The CDR3 nucleotides read TGTGCCAGCAGTTCACAGGGCCACTATGGCTACACCTTC. Translated, it gives CASSSQGHYGYTF.